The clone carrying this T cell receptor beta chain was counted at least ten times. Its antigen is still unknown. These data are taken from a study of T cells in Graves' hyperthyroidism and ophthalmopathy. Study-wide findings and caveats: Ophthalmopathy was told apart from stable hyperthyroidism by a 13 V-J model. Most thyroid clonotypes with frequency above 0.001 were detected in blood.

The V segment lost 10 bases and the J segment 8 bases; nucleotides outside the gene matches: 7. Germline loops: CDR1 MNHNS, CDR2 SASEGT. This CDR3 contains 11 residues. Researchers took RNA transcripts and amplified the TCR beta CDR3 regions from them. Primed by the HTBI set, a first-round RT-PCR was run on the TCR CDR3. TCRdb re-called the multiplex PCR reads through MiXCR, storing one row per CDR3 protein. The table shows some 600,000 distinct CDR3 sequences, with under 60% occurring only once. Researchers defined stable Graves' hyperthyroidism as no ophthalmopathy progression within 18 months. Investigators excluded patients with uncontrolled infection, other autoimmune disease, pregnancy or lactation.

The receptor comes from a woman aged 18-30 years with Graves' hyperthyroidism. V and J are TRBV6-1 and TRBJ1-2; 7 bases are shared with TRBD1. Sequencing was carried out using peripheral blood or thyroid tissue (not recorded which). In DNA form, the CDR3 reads TGTGCCACCGAGACAGGGACCGGCTACACCTTC. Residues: CATETGTGYTF.